The TCR beta chain described here comes from a study of siplizumab effects on memory and regulatory T cells (dated by TCRdb to between 2018 and 2021). About the investigation overall: The effect of the anti-CD2 antibody siplizumab on alloreactive T-cell subsets was examined in allogeneic mixed lymphocyte reactions constructed from human PBMCs. Overall results and qualifications from the work: A naive or memory phenotype could not be assigned to roughly 80-97% of proliferating CD4+ or CD8+ clones. Among mappable alloreactive CD4+ clones, the Treg-derived fraction averaged around 70% with siplizumab versus about 27% in control reactions. Siplizumab significantly reduced the cumulative frequency of alloreactive sequences traceable to unstimulated CD4+ memory T cells. Because sequences below about 10^-5 frequency were poorly captured, only a minor fraction of alloreactive clones could be mapped to unstimulated subsets. Whether proliferating Tregs from siplizumab cultures actually had suppressive function was not functionally confirmed. Compared with memory T cells, unstimulated naive T cells appeared more diverse, and naive cells seemed to make a substantial contribution to the alloresponse.

Concerning this clone: Its antigen has not been determined. Base qualities are not recorded, but no much larger clone differs from it by a single base.

In addition, sequencing in three donor pairs included unstimulated CD8+ effector memory subsets alongside CD4+ naive, CD8+ naive, CD8+ TEMRA and CD4+ memory subsets. Sorted unstimulated T cells and proliferating T cells recovered from mixed lymphocyte reactions were subjected to TCRbeta CDR3 sequencing. Fresh whole blood from roughly 10 HLA-typed healthy donors was used to isolate PBMCs. Library creation used the immunoSEQ multiplex PCR assay. Each sample had roughly 100,000 TCR templates assayed by the deep sequencing platform. Genomic DNA extracted from sorted T cells was used for TCRbeta CDR3 sequencing. In the source study's methods: The R programming language was used for clonal analysis of TCRbeta CDR3 data. Alloreactive CD4+ and CD8+ clones were identified by comparing unstimulated samples to CFSE-low samples taken after the reaction. Regulatory or non-regulatory origin of alloreactive CD4+ clones was assigned by matching sequences to the sorted unstimulated Treg and non-Treg repertoires. Held by TCRdb, this immuneACCESS table contains in-frame sequences only and omits some clones. Under half of the omission traces to an unresolved V gene where checked; the cause of the rest is unknown. V, J and clone size were drawn from that table, and D and trimming were deduced from the DNA. Recorded for this sample are just over 60,000 clones; 79% of them occurred a single time. Of the sample, 0.4% to 0.5% is held by the ten largest clones.

The junction shows trimming of 0 bases on V and 2 bases on J, plus 11 bases between the germline ends. The germline V gene specifies MNHNS as CDR1 and SASEGT as CDR2. The CDR3 measures 16 amino acids from cysteine to phenylalanine. Only the CDR3 part of the read is kept: 48 bases, read in frame from the first base. Sequences were obtained from memory CD4+ T cells sorted from blood. The cell subset or site label, as the study defines it: unstimulated CD4+ memory T cells. This receptor was obtained from a human donor in good health. The receptor chain draws on TRBV6-1 and TRBJ2-1; the D gene remains uncertain. CDR3 loop: CASSEAPFTPYNEQFF. The bases are TGTGCCAGCAGTGAAGCCCCCTTTACCCCCTACAATGAGCAGTTCTTC.